This T cell receptor (beta chain) originates from a study of T cell changes during pregnancy in multiple sclerosis. Trimming stripped 2 bases from V and 6 bases from J, with 11 bases between. Germline V gives CDR1 LGHNA, CDR2 YNFKEQ. The CDR3 spans 13 residues. This clone was picked up one time. Measured with immunoSEQ multiplex PCR; TCRdb has only the in-frame clones, and not every one. The repertoire has 30,000 or so clones, approximately 86% of them found once; the top ten carry about 9.6%. V is TRBV4-2 and J is TRBJ2-7; no definite D call. This sequence was found in a female donor with multiple sclerosis, enrolled in a pregnancy study. The starting material was CD8+ T cells from peripheral blood mononuclear cells, obtained in the first trimester of pregnancy. DNA of the CDR3: TGTGCCAGCAGCCAATACCCCGCGGCCGAGCAGTACTTC. Amino acid sequence: CASSQYPAAEQYF.